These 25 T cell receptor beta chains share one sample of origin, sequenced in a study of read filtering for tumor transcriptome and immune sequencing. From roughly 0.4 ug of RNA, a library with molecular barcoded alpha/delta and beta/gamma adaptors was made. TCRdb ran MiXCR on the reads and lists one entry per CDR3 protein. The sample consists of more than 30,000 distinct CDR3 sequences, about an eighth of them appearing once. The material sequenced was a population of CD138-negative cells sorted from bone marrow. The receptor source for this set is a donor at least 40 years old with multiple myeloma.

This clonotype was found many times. CDR3 sequence reads: CASSSAGLAFEQFF. The DNA for the CDR3 is TGTGCCAGCAGTTCAGCGGGACTAGCTTTTGAGCAGTTCTTC. The chain is built from TRBV12-3 or TRBV12-4 and TRBJ2-1, with 9 positions matching TRBD2. CDR3 size: 14 residues. After removal of 4 bases from V and 9 bases from J, the junction contained 7 bases not matched to a gene.

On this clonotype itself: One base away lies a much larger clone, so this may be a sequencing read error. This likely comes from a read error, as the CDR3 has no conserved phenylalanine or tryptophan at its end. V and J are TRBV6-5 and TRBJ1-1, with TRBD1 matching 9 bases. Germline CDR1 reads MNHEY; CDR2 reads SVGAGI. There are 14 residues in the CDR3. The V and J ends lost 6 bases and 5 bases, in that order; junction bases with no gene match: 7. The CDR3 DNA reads TGTGCCAGCAGCCCCAGACAGGGGGGAACTGAAGCTTTCTCT. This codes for CASSPRQGGTEAFS.

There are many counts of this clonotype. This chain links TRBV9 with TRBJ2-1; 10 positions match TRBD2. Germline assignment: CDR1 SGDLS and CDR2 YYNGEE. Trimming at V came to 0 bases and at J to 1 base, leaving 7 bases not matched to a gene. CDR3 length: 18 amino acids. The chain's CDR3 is CASSVATASGSSYNEQFF. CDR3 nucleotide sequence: TGTGCCAGCAGCGTAGCTACGGCTAGCGGGAGTTCCTACAATGAGCAGTTCTTC.

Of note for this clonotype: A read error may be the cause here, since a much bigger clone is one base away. CDR3 sequence reads: CASSQRLAVDTGELFF. The DNA of the CDR3 is TGTGCCAGCAGCCAACGTCTAGCGGTCGACACCGGGGAGCTGTTTTTT. This rearrangement joins TRBV14 to TRBJ2-2; TRBD2 aligns across 7 bases. V was pared by 2 bases and J by 3 bases, with 6 bases of the junction left unmatched. This CDR3 contains 16 residues. The V gene's germline CDR1 is SGHDN and CDR2 FVKESK.

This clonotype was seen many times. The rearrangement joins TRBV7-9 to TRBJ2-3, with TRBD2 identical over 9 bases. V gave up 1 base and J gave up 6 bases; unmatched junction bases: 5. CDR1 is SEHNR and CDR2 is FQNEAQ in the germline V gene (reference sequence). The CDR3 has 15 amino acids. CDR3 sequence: CASSLGLAGLDTQYF. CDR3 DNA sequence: TGTGCCAGCAGCTTAGGGCTAGCGGGATTGGATACGCAGTATTTT.

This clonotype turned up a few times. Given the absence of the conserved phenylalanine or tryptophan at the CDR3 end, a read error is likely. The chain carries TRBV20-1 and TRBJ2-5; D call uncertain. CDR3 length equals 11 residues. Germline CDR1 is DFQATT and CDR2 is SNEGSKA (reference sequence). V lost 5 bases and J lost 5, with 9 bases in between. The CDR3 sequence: CSAGIGETQYL. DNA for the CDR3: TGCAGTGCTGGGATAGGGGAGACCCAGTACCTC.

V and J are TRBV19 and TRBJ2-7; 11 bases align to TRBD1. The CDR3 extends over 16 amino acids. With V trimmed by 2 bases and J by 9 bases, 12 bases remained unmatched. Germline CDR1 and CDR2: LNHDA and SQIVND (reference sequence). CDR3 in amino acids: CASSIPGQGARGRQYF. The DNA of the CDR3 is TGTGCCAGTAGTATACCCGGACAGGGGGCAAGAGGGAGGCAGTACTTC.

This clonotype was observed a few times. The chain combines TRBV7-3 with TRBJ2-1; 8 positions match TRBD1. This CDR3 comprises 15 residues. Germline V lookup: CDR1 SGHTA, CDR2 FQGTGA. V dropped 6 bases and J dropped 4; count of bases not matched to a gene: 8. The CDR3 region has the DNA TGTGCCAGCAGTTCCGGGACAGGCCAGTACAATGAGCAGTTCTTC. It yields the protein CASSSGTGQYNEQFF.

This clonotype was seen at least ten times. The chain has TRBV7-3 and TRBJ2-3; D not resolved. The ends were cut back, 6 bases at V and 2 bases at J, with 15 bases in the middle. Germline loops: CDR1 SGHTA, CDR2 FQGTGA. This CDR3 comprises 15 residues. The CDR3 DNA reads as TGTGCCAGCAGTTTCACGCCTGCCTCCACAGATACGCAGTATTTT. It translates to CASSFTPASTDTQYF. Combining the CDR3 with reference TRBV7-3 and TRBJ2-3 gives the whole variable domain GAGVSQTPSNKVTEKGKYVELRCDPISGHTALYWYRQSLGQGPEFLIYFQGTGAADDSGLPNDRFFAVRPEGSVSTLKIQRTERGDSAVYLCASSFTPASTDTQYFGPGTRLTVL.

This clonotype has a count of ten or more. DNA for the CDR3: TGTGCCAGCAGCTCGGGGGGCAGTGGGAATCAGCCCCAGCATTTT. Translation: CASSSGGSGNQPQHF. The chain joins TRBV12-3 or TRBV12-4 to TRBJ1-5; TRBD1 might be the D (6 bases). This CDR3 has 15 residues. Trimming left V 6 bases short and J 4 bases short, with 16 bases between.

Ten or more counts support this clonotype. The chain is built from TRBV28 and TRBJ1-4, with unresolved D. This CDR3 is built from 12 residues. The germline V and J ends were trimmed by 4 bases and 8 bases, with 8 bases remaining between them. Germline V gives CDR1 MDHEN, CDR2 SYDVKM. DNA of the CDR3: TGTGCCAGCAGTTCGTCTTACGAAAAACTGTTTTTT. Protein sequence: CASSSSYEKLFF.

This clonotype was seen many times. In nucleotides, the CDR3 is TGTGCCAGCAGTCCCAGGGGAGGGACTGAAGCTTTCTTT. This gives the protein CASSPRGGTEAFF. The V gene is TRBV6-5, the J gene TRBJ1-1, with D tentatively TRBD1 (6 bases). CDR3 length equals 13 residues. Trimming pared 5 bases from V and 5 bases from J, leaving 12 bases between. Germline CDR1 reads MNHEY; CDR2 reads SVGAGI.

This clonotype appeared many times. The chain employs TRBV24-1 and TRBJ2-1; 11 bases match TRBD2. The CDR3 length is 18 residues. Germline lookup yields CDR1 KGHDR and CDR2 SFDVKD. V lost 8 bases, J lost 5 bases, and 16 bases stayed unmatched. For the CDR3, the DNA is TGTGCCACCACCCATTCCTGGGGGGCTAGCGGGAGGCACAATGAGCAGTTCTTC. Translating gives CATTHSWGASGRHNEQFF.

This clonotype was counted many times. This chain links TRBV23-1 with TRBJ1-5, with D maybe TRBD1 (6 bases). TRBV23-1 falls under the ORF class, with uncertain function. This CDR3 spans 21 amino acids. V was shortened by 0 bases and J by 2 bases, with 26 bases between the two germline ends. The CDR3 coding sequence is TGCGCCAGCAGTCAATCTAACCGCCGGGACAATGTTGACCTGGGCAATCAGCCCCAGCATTTT. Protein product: CASSQSNRRDNVDLGNQPQHF.

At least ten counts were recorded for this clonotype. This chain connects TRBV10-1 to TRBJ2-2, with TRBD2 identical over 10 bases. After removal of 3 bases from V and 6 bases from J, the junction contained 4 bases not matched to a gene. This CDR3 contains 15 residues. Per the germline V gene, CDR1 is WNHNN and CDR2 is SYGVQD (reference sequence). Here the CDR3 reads CASSEWTSGPGELFF. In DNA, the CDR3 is TGCGCCAGCAGTGAATGGACTAGCGGTCCCGGGGAGCTGTTTTTT.

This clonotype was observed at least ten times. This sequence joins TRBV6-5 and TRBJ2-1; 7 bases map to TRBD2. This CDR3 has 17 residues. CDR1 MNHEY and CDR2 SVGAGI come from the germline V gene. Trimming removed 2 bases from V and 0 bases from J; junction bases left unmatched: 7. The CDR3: CASSYLQLADSYNEQFF. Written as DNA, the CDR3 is TGTGCCAGCAGTTACCTCCAGCTAGCGGACTCCTACAATGAGCAGTTCTTC.

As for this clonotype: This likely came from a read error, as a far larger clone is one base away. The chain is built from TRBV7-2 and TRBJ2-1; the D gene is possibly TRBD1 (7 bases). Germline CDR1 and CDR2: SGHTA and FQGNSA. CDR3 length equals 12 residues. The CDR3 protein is CASTPGGPEQLF. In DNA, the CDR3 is TGTGCCAGCACTCCAGGGGGGCCAGAGCAGCTCTTC.

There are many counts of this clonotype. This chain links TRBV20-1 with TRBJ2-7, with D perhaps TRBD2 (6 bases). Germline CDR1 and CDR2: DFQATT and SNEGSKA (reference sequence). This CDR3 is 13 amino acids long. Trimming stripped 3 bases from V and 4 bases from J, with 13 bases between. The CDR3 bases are TGCAGTGCTAGGCCGGGACTCCAATACGAGCAGTACTTC. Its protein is CSARPGLQYEQYF.

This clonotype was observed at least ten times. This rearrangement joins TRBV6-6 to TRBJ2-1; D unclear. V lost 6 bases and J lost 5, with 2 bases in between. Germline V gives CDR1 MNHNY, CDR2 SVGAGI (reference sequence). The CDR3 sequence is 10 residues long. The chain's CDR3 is CASRNNEQFF. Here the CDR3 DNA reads TGTGCCAGCAGGAACAATGAGCAGTTCTTC.

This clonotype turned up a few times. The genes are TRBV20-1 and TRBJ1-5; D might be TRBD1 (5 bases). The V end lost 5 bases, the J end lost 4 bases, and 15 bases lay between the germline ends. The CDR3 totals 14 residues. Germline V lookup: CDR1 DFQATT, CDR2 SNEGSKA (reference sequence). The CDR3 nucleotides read TGCAGTGCTCAGGCAGGGATTGGGAATCAGCCCCAGCATTTT. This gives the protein CSAQAGIGNQPQHF.

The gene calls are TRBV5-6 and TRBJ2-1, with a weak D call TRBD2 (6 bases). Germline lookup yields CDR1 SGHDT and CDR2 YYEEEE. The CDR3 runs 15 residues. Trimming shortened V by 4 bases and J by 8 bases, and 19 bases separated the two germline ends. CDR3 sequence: CASSTTSFGGDEQFF. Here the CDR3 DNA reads TGTGCCAGCAGCACGACTAGTTTTGGCGGGGATGAGCAGTTCTTC. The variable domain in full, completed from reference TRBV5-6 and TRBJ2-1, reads DAGVTQSPTHLIKTRGQQVTLRCSPKSGHDTVSWYQQALGQGPQFIFQYYEEEERQRGNFPDRFSGHQFPNYSSELNVNALLLGDSALYLCASSTTSFGGDEQFFGPGTRLTVL.

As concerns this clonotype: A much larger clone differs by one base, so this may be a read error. CDR3 in amino acids: CASERSGNTEAFF. For the CDR3, the DNA is TGTGCCAGCGAGAGGAGCGGGAACACTGAAGCTTTCTTT. V gene TRBV2 combines with J gene TRBJ1-1, with D uncertain. The germline V gene encodes CDR1 SNHLY and CDR2 FYNNEI. Trimming took 8 bases from V and 1 from J, leaving 11 bases between them. The length of the CDR3 is 13 residues.

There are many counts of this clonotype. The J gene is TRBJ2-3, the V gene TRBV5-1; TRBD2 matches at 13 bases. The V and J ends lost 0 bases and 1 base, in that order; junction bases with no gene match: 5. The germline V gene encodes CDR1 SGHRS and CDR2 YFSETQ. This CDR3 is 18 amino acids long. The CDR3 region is CASSLGTSGRLGTDTQYF. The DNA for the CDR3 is TGCGCCAGCAGCTTGGGGACTAGCGGGAGATTGGGCACAGATACGCAGTATTTT. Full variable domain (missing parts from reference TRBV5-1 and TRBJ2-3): KAGVTQTPRYLIKTRGQQVTLSCSPISGHRSVSWYQQTPGQGLQFLFEYFSETQRNKGNFPGRFSGRQFSNSRSEMNVSTLELGDSALYLCASSLGTSGRLGTDTQYFGPGTRLTVL.

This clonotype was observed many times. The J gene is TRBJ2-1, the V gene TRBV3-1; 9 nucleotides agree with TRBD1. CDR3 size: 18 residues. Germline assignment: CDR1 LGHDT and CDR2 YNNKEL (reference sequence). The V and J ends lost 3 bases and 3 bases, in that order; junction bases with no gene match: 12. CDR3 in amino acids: CASSQDLGSTGGYNEQFF. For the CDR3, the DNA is TGTGCCAGCAGCCAGGACTTGGGGTCGACAGGGGGCTACAATGAGCAGTTCTTC.

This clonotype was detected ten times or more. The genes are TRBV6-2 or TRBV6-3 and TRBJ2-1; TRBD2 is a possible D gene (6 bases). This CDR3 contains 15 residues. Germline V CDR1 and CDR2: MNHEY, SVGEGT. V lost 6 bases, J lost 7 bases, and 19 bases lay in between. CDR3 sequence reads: CASSLGGSGGNEQFF. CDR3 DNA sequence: TGTGCCAGCAGCCTCGGAGGGAGCGGAGGAAATGAGCAGTTCTTC.